The present T cell receptor beta chain was sequenced within a study of blood T cell repertoires in COVID-19. Data came from immunoSEQ multiplex PCR; TCRdb stores just in-frame clones and leaves some out. The sample consists of around 52,000 clones, about 90% of them appearing once. V gave up 3 bases and J gave up 5 bases; unmatched junction bases: 9. This CDR3 contains 15 residues. Germline V gene data show CDR1 as KGHSH and CDR2 as LQKENI. The sequence derives from a woman over 75 with COVID-19, enrolled during active disease. What was sequenced was peripheral blood. V is TRBV18 and J is TRBJ2-5; 7 bases map to TRBD2. The CDR3 DNA reads TGTGCCAGCTCACCTGCCGGACTAGTCGGGGAGACCCAGTACTTC. It is translated as CASSPAGLVGETQYF.